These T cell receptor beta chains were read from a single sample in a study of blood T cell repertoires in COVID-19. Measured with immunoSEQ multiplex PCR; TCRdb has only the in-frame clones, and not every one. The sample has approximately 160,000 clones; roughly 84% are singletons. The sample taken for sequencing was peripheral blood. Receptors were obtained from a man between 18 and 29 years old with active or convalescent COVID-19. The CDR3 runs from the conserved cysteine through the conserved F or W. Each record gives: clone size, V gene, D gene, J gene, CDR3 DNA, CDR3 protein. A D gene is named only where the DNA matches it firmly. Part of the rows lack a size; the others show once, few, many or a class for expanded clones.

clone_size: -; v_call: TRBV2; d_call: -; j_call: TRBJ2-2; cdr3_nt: TGTGCCAGCAGGAGGGACTCCGACACCGGGGAGCTGTTTTTT; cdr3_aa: CASRRDSDTGELFF
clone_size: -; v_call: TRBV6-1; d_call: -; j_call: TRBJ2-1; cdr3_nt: TGTGCCAGCAGTGCCGGTCTCGTCCCGCCCAGGATTTACAATGAGCAGTTCTTC; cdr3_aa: CASSAGLVPPRIYNEQFF
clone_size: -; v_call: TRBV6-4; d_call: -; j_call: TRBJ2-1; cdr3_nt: TGTGCCAGCAGTGAGAGGACTAACAATGAGCAGTTCTTC; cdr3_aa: CASSERTNNEQFF
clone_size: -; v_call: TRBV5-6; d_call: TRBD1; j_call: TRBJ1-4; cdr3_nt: TGTGCCAGCAGCTTGTCGGACAGGGAACCCCTGAATGAAAAACTGTTTTTT; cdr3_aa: CASSLSDREPLNEKLFF
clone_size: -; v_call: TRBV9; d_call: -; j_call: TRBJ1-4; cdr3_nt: TGTGCCAGCAGCGTAACGGGGGCAACTAATGAAAAACTGTTTTTT; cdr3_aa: CASSVTGATNEKLFF
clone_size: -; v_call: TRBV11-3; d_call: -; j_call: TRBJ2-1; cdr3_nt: TGTGCCAGCAAAGGAGGGGCAAACTACAATGAGCAGTTCTTC; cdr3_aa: CASKGGANYNEQFF
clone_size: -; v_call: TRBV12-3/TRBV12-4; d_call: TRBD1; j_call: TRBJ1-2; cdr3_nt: TGTGCCAGCAGGTTCGGACAGGTCTATGGCTACACCTTC; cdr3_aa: CASRFGQVYGYTF
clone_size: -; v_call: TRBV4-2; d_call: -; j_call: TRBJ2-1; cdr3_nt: TGTGCCAGCAGCCAAGATACGGGCGGGACCTACAATGAGCAGTTCTTC; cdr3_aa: CASSQDTGGTYNEQFF
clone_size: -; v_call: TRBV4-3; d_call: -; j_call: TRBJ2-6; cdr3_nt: TGCGCCAGCAGCCGACAGGACGACAGCTCTGGGGCCAACGTCCTGACTTTC; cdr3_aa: CASSRQDDSSGANVLTF
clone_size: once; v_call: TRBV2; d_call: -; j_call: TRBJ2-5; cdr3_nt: TGTGCCAGCAGTGAATCGGTTGGTCCTCAGGCCCAGTACTTC; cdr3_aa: CASSESVGPQAQYF
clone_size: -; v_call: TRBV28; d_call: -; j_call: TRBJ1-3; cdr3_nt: TGTGCCAGCAGGAGGACAGCTAGAAACACCATATATTTT; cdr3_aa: CASRRTARNTIYF
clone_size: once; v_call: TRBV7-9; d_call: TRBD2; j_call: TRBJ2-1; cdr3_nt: TGTGCCAGCAGCTACCTAGCGGGGCCTTCCTACAATGAGCAGTTCTTC; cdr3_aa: CASSYLAGPSYNEQFF
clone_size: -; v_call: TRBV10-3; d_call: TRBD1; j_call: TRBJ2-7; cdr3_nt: TGTGCCATCAGTGGCGGGACAGGGTACGAGCAGTACTTC; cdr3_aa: CAISGGTGYEQYF
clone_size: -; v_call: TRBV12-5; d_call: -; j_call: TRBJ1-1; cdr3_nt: TGTGCTAGTGCCGCATCGAGGGAGCGGAGGAACACTACTGAAGCTTTCTTT; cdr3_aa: CASAASRERRNTTEAFF
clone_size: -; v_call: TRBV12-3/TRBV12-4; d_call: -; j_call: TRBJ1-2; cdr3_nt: TGTGCCAGCAGACCCGGGACAAGAGGCTACACCTTC; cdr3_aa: CASRPGTRGYTF
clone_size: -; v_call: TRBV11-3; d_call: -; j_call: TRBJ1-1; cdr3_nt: TGTGCCAGCAGCCCGACCGGGAGGGGGGTCACTGAAGCTTTCTTT; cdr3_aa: CASSPTGRGVTEAFF
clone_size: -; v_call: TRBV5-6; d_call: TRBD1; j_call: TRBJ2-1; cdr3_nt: TGTGCCAGCACCACGTACCGTTTGGACAGGGGGAATAATGAGCAGTTCTTC; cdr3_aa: CASTTYRLDRGNNEQFF